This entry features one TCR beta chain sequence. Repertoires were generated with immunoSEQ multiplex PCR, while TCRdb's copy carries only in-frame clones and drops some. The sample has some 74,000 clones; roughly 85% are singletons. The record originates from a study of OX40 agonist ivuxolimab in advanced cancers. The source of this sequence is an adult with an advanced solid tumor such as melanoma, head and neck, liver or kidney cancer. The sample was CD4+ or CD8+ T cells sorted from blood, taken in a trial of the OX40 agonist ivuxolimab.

The CDR3 loop is CASSPGQGASRTGELFF. In DNA form, the CDR3 reads TGCGCCAGCAGCCCCGGACAGGGGGCGAGTCGGACCGGGGAGCTGTTTTTT. The V call is TRBV5-1, the J call TRBJ2-2; 11 nucleotides align to TRBD1. The CDR3 has 17 amino acids. The germline V gene has CDR1 SGHRS and CDR2 YFSETQ. Unmatched junction bases numbered 10, after V lost 4 bases and J lost 5 bases.